A single T cell receptor (beta chain) is shown here with its context. This clonotype was found many times. Its cognate antigen has yet to be identified. Per-base quality was not reported, and no clone a single base away is much larger than it. The CDR3 holds 14 amino acids from the cysteine to the phenylalanine. Of the read, only the CDR3 DNA is kept; its 42 bases are in frame from base 1. CDR1 LGHDT and CDR2 YNNKEL were looked up in the germline V gene (reference sequence). V is pared back by 4 bases and J by 0 bases, with 7 bases lying between the germline termini. The data originate from a study of T-cell reconstitution after alpha-beta-depleted transplantation in children (dated by TCRdb to 2016 to 2018). General notes on the study: Using TCR repertoire profiling, the study followed T-cell immune reconstitution in a quantitative way in children after TCRalphabeta/CD19-depleted allogeneic hematopoietic cell transplantation.

Library creation used PCR. Sequencing was carried out with an Illumina HiSeq 2500. To normalize quantification of the TCRbeta repertoire, the TCR libraries were built with molecular barcoding that relied on unique molecular identifiers. TCRdb reworked the public reads: Q25 trimming with fastp, MiXCR clone assembly, productive beta chains retained. A single entry per CDR3 protein holds the most common genes and DNA from its merged rows. Here the sample has 440,000 or so distinct CDR3 sequences; approximately 10% occur a single time. The ten largest account for 5% to 6.5% of the sample. This receptor was identified in a human donor who donated a stem cell graft to a child with acute myeloid leukemia. The sequenced sample was PBMCs from the stem cell graft donor, obtained from the stem cell graft. Recombination linked TRBV3-1 to TRBJ2-4; TRBD2 is possibly the D segment (5 matching bases). The DNA sequence is TGTGCCAGCAGCCTCGGGGAAGCCAAAAACATTCAGTACTTC. Protein translation: CASSLGEAKNIQYF.